At least ten counts were recorded for the clone carrying this T cell receptor beta chain. The data belong to a study of early T cells in non-severe SARS-CoV-2 infection. TCRdb analysed the 5' RACE reads with MiXCR anew, one entry per CDR3 protein. This table holds approximately 90,000 distinct CDR3 sequences, 9.5% to 12% found once. The J segment lost 7 bases and the V segment lost 5 bases, leaving 8 bases of the junction unmatched. CDR1 SQVTM and CDR2 ANQGSEA come from the germline V gene. The CDR3 covers 13 residues. The rearrangement links TRBV29-1 to TRBJ2-1; 7 bases are shared with TRBD2. The clonotype comes from an adult who was a healthcare worker with PCR-confirmed SARS-CoV-2 infection or an uninfected control (not recorded which). Specimen: whole blood, collected at baseline. For the CDR3, the DNA is TGCAGCGTTAGAACCACCGGGGGGAATGAGCAGTTCTTC. Its translation: CSVRTTGGNEQFF.